This T cell receptor beta chain was profiled in a study of blood T cell repertoires in COVID-19. The CDR3 spans 18 residues. The V segment lost 1 base and the J segment 8 bases; nucleotides outside the gene matches: 13. Per the germline V gene, CDR1 is MGHRA and CDR2 is YSYEKL. Authors' analysis steps: Using reference gene primer amplification, nucleated cell counts were estimated. The table came from immunoSEQ multiplex PCR; TCRdb's copy has only in-frame clones and leaves some out. The D gene and trimming were derived from the DNA, and the V and J assignments and clone size from that table. The table records 180,000 or so clones, 70% to 80% of them present only once.

The sequenced sample was peripheral blood. The source is a man in his fifties or sixties who had recovered from COVID-19. The genes are TRBV4-1 and TRBJ1-4, with TRBD1 identical over 10 bases. CDR3 in amino acids: CASSQGERGTGVWEKLFF. In DNA form, the CDR3 reads TGCGCCAGCAGCCAAGGAGAACGCGGGACAGGGGTGTGGGAAAAACTGTTTTTT.